The clone carrying this TCR beta chain came up once. PCR used 60 Vbeta primers and 13 Jbeta primers. Clones were sequenced by immunoSEQ multiplex PCR, and TCRdb holds only the in-frame ones, with some missing. This table has tens of thousands of clones, around 78% appearing once. Losses at the gene ends were 6 bases for V and 6 bases for J; bases not matched to a gene: 13. This CDR3 comprises 16 residues. Looked up from germline, CDR1 is KGHSH and CDR2 is LQKENI. This record belongs to a study of cytomegalovirus exposure and HLA in healthy donors. Sequencing input: PBMCs. The clonotype was recovered from a male donor in good health and CMV-seropositive. The chain joins TRBV18 to TRBJ1-1, with 10 bases lining up with TRBD1. CDR3 in amino acids: CASSPGRDRGVSEAFF. The CDR3, as DNA: TGTGCCAGCTCGCCAGGAAGGGACAGGGGTGTTTCTGAAGCTTTCTTT.